A single sample gave rise to the 10 T cell receptor beta chains below, sequenced in a study of CD8+ T cells in alopecia areata. RNA, once extracted, was reverse transcribed into cDNA for use as the sequencing template. Sequenced by immunoSEQ multiplex PCR; TCRdb stores in-frame clones only, minus some. The table records about 170,000 clones, roughly 58% of them present only once. As to treatment: oral pan-JAK inhibitor, 5-10 mg twice daily. Sample: CD4+ T cells sorted from blood, taken between weeks 55 and 65, from a patient treated with tofacitinib. Receptors were obtained from a human donor with alopecia areata.

The chain employs TRBV6-5 and TRBJ1-2; the D gene is possibly TRBD1 (5 bases). The V gene's germline CDR1 is MNHEY and CDR2 SVGAGI. Trimming took off 8 bases at V and 3 bases at J, with 7 bases between the two ends. The CDR3 spans 11 residues. The CDR3 nucleotides are TGTGCCAGCGGGGCAGACTATGGCTACACCTTC. Translating gives CASGADYGYTF.

The rearrangement uses TRBV14 and TRBJ1-1; unclear D gene. The CDR3 is 16 amino acids. Germline V gene sequence: CDR1 SGHDN, CDR2 FVKESK. Trimming took 2 bases from V and 1 from J, leaving 14 bases between them. The CDR3, as DNA: TGTGCCAGCAGCCAACCGTCCGGAATGACGAACACTGAAGCTTTCTTT. Translating it yields CASSQPSGMTNTEAFF.

This clone turned up a few times. CDR3: CASAVTGTYEQYF. CDR3 nucleotides: TGTGCCAGCGCCGTGACAGGGACCTACGAGCAGTACTTC. The chain recombines TRBV25-1 with TRBJ2-7; the match to TRBD1 covers 7 bases. This CDR3 has 13 residues. Unmatched junction bases numbered 6, after V lost 8 bases and J lost 2 bases. Germline lookup yields CDR1 MGHDK and CDR2 SYGVNS.

Here the CDR3 reads CAIRAGTGSYNEQFF. CDR3 sequence (DNA): TGTGCCATCAGGGCTGGGACAGGCTCCTACAATGAGCAGTTCTTC. The gene calls are TRBV10-3 and TRBJ2-1, with 8 bases lining up with TRBD1. CDR1 and CDR2 from the germline V gene are ENHRY and SYGVKD. V lost 6 bases to trimming and J lost 0 bases; unmatched junction nucleotides: 4. The CDR3 has 15 residues.

This chain connects TRBV7-6 to TRBJ2-5; D possibly corresponds to TRBD2 (5 bases). Germline CDR1 reads SGHVS; CDR2 reads FNYEAQ. The V gene lost 5 bases and the J gene lost 5 bases, with 15 bases spanning the gap. This CDR3 is 14 amino acids long. This CDR3 is CASSRKGVPETQYF. Written as DNA, the CDR3 is TGTGCCAGCAGCAGAAAGGGAGTACCGGAGACCCAGTACTTC.

The rearrangement links TRBV6-1 to TRBJ1-5; D not resolved. The CDR3 has 11 residues. Trimming pared 7 bases from V and 7 bases from J, leaving 8 bases between. CDR1 is MNHNS, CDR2 SASEGT, per germline. The CDR3, as DNA: TGTGCCAGCACTGTCCGCCAGCCCCAGCATTTT. Amino acid sequence: CASTVRQPQHF.

J is TRBJ2-5 and V is TRBV27; 7 bases are shared with TRBD2. The CDR3 loop spans 14 amino acids. The ends lost 6 bases at V and 4 bases at J; junction bases unmatched: 8. Germline-derived CDR1 and CDR2 are MNHEY and SMNVEV (reference sequence). Here the CDR3 reads CASRTGGSGETQYF. DNA for the CDR3: TGTGCCAGCAGGACGGGGGGTAGTGGAGAGACCCAGTACTTC.

A note on this clone: Other nucleotide sequences from this sample produce the same CDR3. This chain joins TRBV29-1 and TRBJ2-7; no firm D call. In germline, CDR1 is SQVTM, CDR2 ANQGSEA. V lost 4 bases and J lost 0, with 13 bases in between. CDR3 length equals 14 residues. CDR3 bases: TGCAGCGTTGGGCCGCGGCTGAGCTCCTACGAGCAGTACTTC. Residues: CSVGPRLSSYEQYF.

The CDR3 DNA reads TGCAGCGTGACGACAGGGGCGGGATACACCTTC. This codes for CSVTTGAGYTF. The chain is built from TRBV29-1 and TRBJ1-2; 8 nucleotides match TRBD1. Germline V lookup: CDR1 SQVTM, CDR2 ANQGSEA. V dropped 6 bases and J dropped 11; count of bases not matched to a gene: 8. CDR3 length: 11 amino acids.

This clone has a handful of counts. The V gene is TRBV18, the J gene TRBJ1-1; no reliable D call. V gave up 0 bases and J gave up 4 bases, with 6 bases separating them. The CDR3 spans 13 residues. Per the germline V gene, CDR1 is KGHSH and CDR2 is LQKENI. This CDR3 is CASSPPSVTEAFF. CDR3 nucleotide sequence: TGTGCCAGCTCACCACCGTCAGTCACTGAAGCTTTCTTT.